Detailed here is one TCR beta chain. Its antigen remains undetermined. No clone much larger than this one lies a single base away; base qualities are absent. The record originates from a study of blood T cell repertoires in COVID-19 (dated by TCRdb to the early 2020s). Broadly, across the study: Samples covering the acute and convalescent phases of COVID-19 were provided by collaborators in the United States, Italy and Spain. The material from the prospective study consisted of cDNA or gDNA derived from T cells, B-cell-depleted T cells, or PBMCs. The dataset comprised deeply sampled blood TCRbeta repertoires from subjects exposed to, actively infected with, or recovered from COVID-19. The repertoires were released in a freely available public database meant as a resource for research on the immune response to SARS-CoV-2. The samples were drawn from two sources: the first 160 participants of the ongoing ImmuneRACE study, and 1,200 or so subjects contributed by 6 global collaborators. Sample metadata almost always included a de-identified subject ID, COVID-19 status, age in years and sex. Where available, HLA class I and class II types were obtained from metadata supplied by the sample provider rather than from assay-based typing.

One collaborating source in Seattle enrolled patients while the patients were actively infected and followed the patients over time throughout the course of disease. Whole blood was collected in K2EDTA tubes by collaborating institutions according to the institutions' own protocols. Collaborator samples were shipped for TCRbeta analysis as frozen whole blood, isolated PBMCs, or DNA extracted from either sample type. Study-level results and caveats: How much clinical and demographic metadata was included differed by source and by participant, and the metadata was provided uncurated.

TCRbeta CDR3 regions were amplified from genomic DNA by means of the immunoSEQ Assay, a bias-controlled multiplex PCR. The authors' pipeline ran thus. Within the assay, amplification of reference gene primers was used to estimate how many nucleated cells each sample contained. To quantify the absolute abundance of each unique TCRbeta CDR3 rearrangement, sequence reads were collapsed and filtered. Productive Simpson clonality was computed per sample as the square root of Simpson's diversity index over productive rearrangements. As stored in TCRdb, this immuneACCESS dataset retains in-frame rearrangements with V and J assigned. A fraction of the clones does not appear; measured against another copy, unresolved V genes explain less than half of the discrepancy, and the remainder lacks a known reason. V and J calls and clone size are those listed in that table; D and trimming were worked out from the DNA. In this sample the table shows approximately 96,000 clones, around 90% of which occur a single time. The top ten clonotypes cover 4% to 5% of the sample.

V loses 2 bases, J loses 7 bases, and the germline ends lie 12 bases apart. Reading the germline V gene gives CDR1 SGHAT and CDR2 FQNNGV. Counted from cysteine to phenylalanine, this CDR3 has 15 amino acids. Of the read, only the CDR3 DNA is kept; its 45 bases are in frame from base 1. The source of this sequence is a human donor with COVID-19, enrolled during active disease. The donor label of this sample is uncertain. The material sequenced was peripheral blood. The V gene is TRBV11-2 and the J gene is TRBJ1-6; the D region possibly corresponds to TRBD1 (6 bases align). The DNA is TGTGCCAGCAGCTTAACAGGGCGAGACAATTCACCCCTCCACTTT. Its protein product is CASSLTGRDNSPLHF.